A selection of T cell receptor beta chains follows, all from one sample in a study of T cell changes during pregnancy in multiple sclerosis. Assay used: immunoSEQ multiplex PCR; TCRdb lists only in-frame clones, some missing. The sample has over 30,000 clones, around nine tenths seen once. The sequenced sample was CD4+ T cells from peripheral blood mononuclear cells, obtained in the second trimester of pregnancy. The origin of the receptors is a female donor in good health, enrolled as a control in a pregnancy study. Both conserved end residues are part of each CDR3.

V gene	J gene	CDR3 protein
TRBV6-5	TRBJ2-2	CASSYNGGAETGELFF
TRBV7-9	TRBJ1-1	CASSFGTDGTEAFF
TRBV7-9	TRBJ2-1	CASSMGPTSGGNEQFF
TRBV30	TRBJ2-7	CAWSKGSGVYEQYF
TRBV19	TRBJ2-3	CASRTRGVSTDTQYF
TRBV4-2	TRBJ1-1	CASSQGQGDTEAFF
TRBV19	TRBJ1-3	CASRQRQGDSGNTIYF
TRBV19	TRBJ1-2	CASSIGGRANYGYTF
TRBV14	TRBJ1-1	CASSYRSEAFF
TRBV2	TRBJ2-1	CASSGRRASGGAVQFF
TRBV11-3	TRBJ2-5	CASSRGERETQYF
TRBV30	TRBJ1-1	CAWTRQNTEAFF
TRBV7-2	TRBJ1-2	CASTQTVTGFYGYTF
TRBV2	TRBJ1-3	CASSQGGNTIYF
TRBV6-6	TRBJ2-5	CASATSGIQETQYF
TRBV27	TRBJ1-2	CASSFRGGQAYGYTF
TRBV18	TRBJ1-2	CASGTGTGLGYTF
TRBV4-2	TRBJ2-5	CASSLTTGSQETQYF
TRBV6-5	TRBJ1-1	CASRPDRVNTEAFF
TRBV6-1	TRBJ2-7	CASSETAYLGF
TRBV6-4	TRBJ1-1	CASGPLYTEAFF
TRBV5-1	TRBJ1-3	CASSPDRVGRNTIYF
TRBV7-9	TRBJ2-5	CASSLTSIGTQYF
TRBV9	TRBJ1-1	CASSVGAGIGLNTEAFF
TRBV28	TRBJ1-6	CASRSRTGVYNSPLHF
TRBV7-8	TRBJ1-1	CASSLAGAEAFF
TRBV7-7	TRBJ2-3	CASSAGGGPDTQYF
TRBV4-2	TRBJ1-1	CASSQVSGKGSEAFF
TRBV2	TRBJ2-5	CASRPGTGKWETQYF
TRBV21-1	TRBJ2-7	CASGDSGVLSYEQYF
TRBV6-1	TRBJ2-7	CASSEGQGNYEQYF
TRBV30	TRBJ1-3	CARGTGLLYGNTIYF
TRBV6-6	TRBJ1-5	CASSYQGGVNQPQHF
TRBV10-3	TRBJ1-4	CAIRQAPTSGGKLFF
TRBV18	TRBJ1-2	CASSPQEANYGYTF
TRBV11-2	TRBJ1-1	CASSLLTVLNTEAFF
TRBV19	TRBJ1-5	CASSWDRVNQPQHF
TRBV14	TRBJ1-1	CASSQELKGSEAFF
TRBV7-6	TRBJ1-3	CASSLVGLGESGNTIYF
TRBV6-5	TRBJ1-2	CASRPTGGANYGYTF
TRBV18	TRBJ1-5	CASSPQDNQPQHF
TRBV6-1	TRBJ2-7	CASSMSGVPYEQYF
TRBV5-1	TRBJ1-6	CASSLRPPTGRLNSPLHF
TRBV5-1	TRBJ1-1	CASAQGSTLNTEAFF
TRBV18	TRBJ2-7	CASSQPTKGQGAREQYF
TRBV19	TRBJ1-4	CASSIRTANEKLFF
TRBV18	TRBJ1-2	CASSPRGEGHYGYTF
TRBV5-1	TRBJ1-1	CASSSGQNTEAFF
TRBV5-6	TRBJ2-5	CASSTTSGVTQYF
TRBV9	TRBJ2-5	CASSSGARYSGQETQYF
TRBV10-3	TRBJ1-4	CAISPRQGGEKLFF
TRBV6-1	TRBJ1-3	CATGTGTGNTIYF
TRBV9	TRBJ2-7	CASSEDGTHAYEQYF
TRBV18	TRBJ1-4	CASSPGTGANEKLFF
TRBV4-1	TRBJ2-7	CASSQDPQGKSYEQYF